These 22 T cell receptor beta chains were all obtained from the same sample, sequenced in a study of T cell repertoires in cytomegalovirus infection. Their target antigens are unknown. TCRdb re-called the reads through MiXCR, storing one row per CDR3 protein. Here the sample spans about 63,000 distinct CDR3 sequences, 20% being singletons. The starting material was CD8+ T cells from cultured PBMCs, obtained from culture after CMV antigen stimulation. The source of these receptors is a human donor in good health (CMV status not recorded). Some clones in this sample may be carry-over from other donors' samples.

This clonotype was found many times. J is TRBJ1-6 and V is TRBV7-8, with 9 bases aligning to TRBD1. Germline loops: CDR1 SGHVS, CDR2 FQNEAQ. The CDR3 spans 15 residues. V gave up 3 bases and J gave up 6 bases; unmatched junction bases: 3. The CDR3: CASSFGTGLNSPLHF. The DNA of the CDR3 is TGTGCCAGCAGCTTCGGGACAGGGCTTAATTCACCCCTCCACTTT.

This clonotype occurred a few times. This chain joins TRBV19 and TRBJ1-1, with 7 bases that match TRBD1. Trimming cost V 5 bases and J 0 bases; bases outside gene matches: 9. Germline CDR1 LNHDA, CDR2 SQIVND (reference sequence). The CDR3 length is 16 residues. CDR3 amino acids: CASSGLETGLNTEAFF. Here the CDR3 DNA reads TGTGCCAGTAGTGGGCTTGAGACAGGGTTGAACACTGAAGCTTTCTTT.

This clonotype appeared a few times. This sequence joins TRBV7-2 and TRBJ2-3; 13 bases map to TRBD2. From germline, CDR1 is SGHTA and CDR2 FQGNSA. The V and J ends lost 4 bases and 6 bases, in that order; junction bases with no gene match: 7. CDR3 length: 16 residues. CDR3 region: CASSSTSGGAKDTQYF. DNA for the CDR3: TGTGCCAGCAGCTCAACTAGCGGGGGGGCCAAGGATACGCAGTATTTT.

The V gene is TRBV19, the J gene TRBJ2-1; D is possibly TRBD1 (6 bases). V was shortened by 3 bases and J by 0 bases, with 15 bases between the two germline ends. The CDR3 extends over 17 amino acids. Germline V gives CDR1 LNHDA, CDR2 SQIVND (reference sequence). CDR3: CASSMVWGPISYNEQFF. The CDR3 coding sequence is TGTGCCAGTAGTATGGTATGGGGGCCCATCTCCTACAATGAGCAGTTCTTC.

This clonotype was seen only a few times. The rearrangement joins TRBV12-3 or TRBV12-4 to TRBJ2-7, with D perhaps matching TRBD1 (5 bases). This CDR3 contains 12 residues. Trimming stripped 5 bases from V and 3 bases from J, with 8 bases between. CDR3 DNA sequence: TGTGCCAGCAGTCCCCAGGGCTACGAGCAGTACTTC. This codes for CASSPQGYEQYF.

V is TRBV7-8 and J is TRBJ1-5, with D possibly TRBD1 on 5 matching bases. Germline lookup yields CDR1 SGHVS and CDR2 FQNEAQ. The V gene lost 1 base and the J gene lost 4 bases, with 8 bases spanning the gap. The CDR3 has 14 amino acids. CDR3 protein: CASSLGQSNQPQHF. The CDR3 coding sequence is TGTGCCAGCAGCTTAGGACAGAGTAATCAGCCCCAGCATTTT.

This chain joins TRBV4-1 and TRBJ2-3; TRBD2 matches 8 bases. Germline CDR1 and CDR2: MGHRA and YSYEKL. Trimming cost V 0 bases and J 5 bases; bases outside gene matches: 13. This CDR3 contains 18 residues. CDR3 nucleotide sequence: TGCGCCAGCAGCCAAGATGGAACAGCCAGCGGGAGCGTAGATACGCAGTATTTT. Translating gives CASSQDGTASGSVDTQYF.

The gene calls are TRBV27 and TRBJ1-5; no clear D. Per germline, CDR1 MNHEY and CDR2 SMNVEV (reference sequence). The V and J ends lost 3 bases and 2 bases respectively, with 8 bases between them. CDR3 length: 14 residues. The CDR3 nucleotides read TGTGCCAGCAGTTTGTATGGGGGCAATCAGCCCCAGCATTTT. It translates to CASSLYGGNQPQHF.

A few counts support this clonotype. The chain has TRBV9 and TRBJ1-2; unclear D gene. Germline CDR1 SGDLS, CDR2 YYNGEE. Trimming left V 4 bases short and J 6 bases short, with 10 bases between. The CDR3 contains 12 residues. The CDR3 region is CASSSRIDGYTF. The CDR3, as DNA: TGTGCCAGCAGCTCGCGGATTGATGGCTACACCTTC. Drawing the rest from reference TRBV9 and TRBJ1-2, the complete variable domain is DSGVTQTPKHLITATGQRVTLRCSPRSGDLSVYWYQQSLDQGLQFLIQYYNGEERAKGNILERFSAQQFPDLHSELNLSSLELGDSALYFCASSSRIDGYTFGSGTRLTVV.

This clonotype has a count of ten or more. The chain uses TRBV11-2 and TRBJ2-1; 8 bases are shared with TRBD1. Germline loops: CDR1 SGHAT, CDR2 FQNNGV. The CDR3 has 14 amino acids. The J segment lost 3 bases and the V segment lost 4 bases, leaving 2 bases of the junction unmatched. CDR3 sequence reads: CASSYRGNYNEQFF. As DNA, the CDR3 is TGTGCCAGCAGCTACAGGGGGAACTACAATGAGCAGTTCTTC.

A few counts support this clonotype. V and J are TRBV6-2 or TRBV6-3 and TRBJ2-7; a weak D match, TRBD2 (6 bases). Per germline, CDR1 MNHEY and CDR2 SVGEGT. This CDR3 comprises 15 residues. V was trimmed by 2 bases and J by 3 bases, leaving 14 bases between them. CDR3 DNA sequence: TGTGCCAGCAGTTACCGGCAGGAGGGTAACTACGAGCAGTACTTC. It encodes CASSYRQEGNYEQYF.

This clonotype was observed once. This rearrangement joins TRBV6-2 or TRBV6-3 to TRBJ2-7; no reliable D call. The V gene's germline CDR1 is MNHEY and CDR2 SVGEGT. This CDR3 spans 14 amino acids. The V and J ends lost 0 bases and 3 bases respectively, with 9 bases between them. CDR3 region: CASSYSFESYEQYF. Written as DNA, the CDR3 is TGTGCCAGCAGTTACTCGTTCGAGAGCTACGAGCAGTACTTC.

This clonotype has a handful of counts. The chain is built from TRBV7-2 and TRBJ1-1; D is unclear. The germline V and J ends were trimmed by 1 base and 1 base, with 10 bases remaining between them. The germline V gene has CDR1 SGHTA and CDR2 FQGNSA. This CDR3 region has 15 residues. CDR3 DNA sequence: TGTGCCAGCAGCTTAGGGGCAGGTCCGAACACTGAAGCTTTCTTT. It encodes CASSLGAGPNTEAFF.

This clonotype was picked up a small number of times. The CDR3 bases are TGTGCCAGCAGTTTAGGGGTGATCAACGTCCTGACTTTC. Translating it yields CASSLGVINVLTF. The chain links TRBV12-3 or TRBV12-4 to TRBJ2-6; D not certain. V was pared by 1 base and J by 9 bases, with 7 bases between. The CDR3 contains 13 residues.

CDR3 DNA sequence: TGTGCCAGCAGGCCTAGCGGAGTGGATGAGCAGTTCTTC. As protein: CASRPSGVDEQFF. V usage is TRBV2 and J usage is TRBJ2-1; 7 bases agree with TRBD2. The CDR3 loop spans 13 amino acids. V dropped 6 bases and J dropped 8; count of bases not matched to a gene: 7. Germline values: CDR1 SNHLY, CDR2 FYNNEI.

The chain has TRBV3-1 and TRBJ1-5; 7 bases fit TRBD1. Trimming at V came to 3 bases and at J to 0 bases, leaving 8 bases not matched to a gene. The CDR3 has 17 amino acids. Germline loops: CDR1 LGHDT, CDR2 YNNKEL (reference sequence). This chain's CDR3 is CASSHKGTEDSNQPQHF. In DNA, the CDR3 is TGTGCCAGCAGCCACAAAGGGACAGAAGATAGCAATCAGCCCCAGCATTTT.

About this clonotype: Given the absence of the conserved phenylalanine or tryptophan at the CDR3 end, a read error is likely. The rearrangement links TRBV7-9 to TRBJ2-2, with 10 bases identical to TRBD1. Trimming at V came to 2 bases and at J to 3 bases, leaving 12 bases not matched to a gene. This CDR3 has 19 residues. The V gene's germline CDR1 is SEHNR and CDR2 FQNEAQ (reference sequence). CDR3 residues: CASSLRETGGRRYTGELFI. As DNA, the CDR3 is TGTGCCAGCAGCTTAAGGGAGACAGGGGGCAGAAGGTACACCGGGGAGCTGTTTATT.

This clonotype was found a few times. This sequence joins TRBV2 and TRBJ2-2; no definite D call. CDR3 length equals 10 residues. Germline V gene sequence: CDR1 SNHLY, CDR2 FYNNEI. The V end lost 8 bases, the J end lost 6 bases, and 4 bases lay between the germline ends. The CDR3 here is CASLAGELFF. The CDR3 DNA follows: TGTGCCAGCTTGGCCGGGGAGCTGTTTTTT. The whole variable domain, filled in from reference TRBV2 and TRBJ2-2, reads EPEVTQTPSHQVTQMGQEVILRCVPISNHLYFYWYRQILGQKVEFLVSFYNNEISEKSEIFDDQFSVERPDGSNFTLKIRSTKLEDSAMYFCASLAGELFFGEGSRLTVL.

The chain couples TRBV6-2 or TRBV6-3 to TRBJ1-1, with D maybe TRBD1 (5 bases). This CDR3 is 14 amino acids long. The germline V and J ends were trimmed by 7 bases and 4 bases, with 16 bases remaining between them. The germline CDR1 and CDR2 sequences are MNHEY and SVGEGT. The CDR3: CASTELRGTTEAFF. The DNA for the CDR3 is TGTGCCAGCACTGAACTTCGGGGGACCACTGAAGCTTTCTTT.

This clonotype was counted between two and nine times. The chain uses TRBV9 and TRBJ1-1; D is undetermined. The CDR3 length is 13 residues. V was shortened by 4 bases and J by 1 base, with 8 bases between the two germline ends. The V gene's germline CDR1 is SGDLS and CDR2 YYNGEE. The CDR3 sequence is CASSTPGNTEAFF. CDR3 in DNA: TGTGCCAGCAGCACTCCAGGGAACACTGAAGCTTTCTTT.

DNA for the CDR3: TGTGCCAGCAGCTTCTTTGCACGGGAGGGAGTGGTTAATCAGCCCCAGCATTTT. As protein: CASSFFAREGVVNQPQHF. V and J are TRBV7-9 and TRBJ1-5; unclear D gene. Germline V gene data show CDR1 as SEHNR and CDR2 as FQNEAQ (reference sequence). The CDR3 is made up of 18 amino acids. Trimming pared 3 bases from V and 4 bases from J, leaving 22 bases between.

This chain links TRBV7-2 with TRBJ2-3; 10 bases align to TRBD2. The CDR3 contains 16 residues. Trimming at V came to 5 bases and at J to 2 bases, leaving 7 bases not matched to a gene. Germline assignment: CDR1 SGHTA and CDR2 FQGNSA. In DNA form, the CDR3 reads TGTGCCAGCAGCCTTACTAGCGGGGATTTCACAGATACGCAGTATTTT. Translating it yields CASSLTSGDFTDTQYF.